This TCR beta chain came from a study of human T cells and chemical hapten exposure. Looking at the study overall: Patch tests of 0.01% DPC on the upper back were read at 6 days.

Noted time point: pre-sensitization, week 0. This sample's treatment: therapeutic diphenylcyclopropenone sensitization with weekly scalp DPC. Unique molecular identifiers were linked by the library to individual cDNA molecules. Each CDR3 protein is one row after TCRdb ran MiXCR on the RACE reads. The sample shows 62,000 or so distinct CDR3 sequences, roughly 9.8% of them seen only once. This CDR3 has 12 amino acids. With 0 bases removed from V and 6 bases from J, the gap between germline ends came to 5 bases. Study-level findings and limits: Controls formed significantly fewer large CDR3 similarity clusters than expanded TCRs did. Positively correlated with patch test score were the counts of PT1 expanded TCRs.

A word on this clonotype: Its antigen is unidentified.

The V and J genes are TRBV12-3 or TRBV12-4 and TRBJ1-1; no reliable D call. The TCR was taken from a woman aged 50 to 60 with alopecia areata. Some clones in this sample may be carry-over from other donors' samples. The source material was whole blood, sampled in connection with sensitization to the hapten diphenylcyclopropenone (DPC). The CDR3 protein is CASSLAESEAFF. DNA for the CDR3: TGTGCCAGCAGTTTAGCCGAATCTGAAGCTTTCTTT.